This TCR beta chain stems from a study of siplizumab effects on memory and regulatory T cells (dated by TCRdb to the late 2010s). Regarding the research as a whole: The study looked at the effect of siplizumab, an anti-CD2 antibody, on alloreactive T-cell subsets in allogeneic mixed lymphocyte reactions made from human PBMCs.

Receptor amplification or capture employed the immunoSEQ multiplex PCR assay. About 10^5 TCR templates per sample were assayed by the deep sequencing platform. Genomic DNA extracted from sorted T cells was used for TCRbeta CDR3 sequencing. The original pipeline was this. The R programming language was used for clonal analysis of TCRbeta CDR3 data. Alloreactive CD4+ and CD8+ clones were defined by comparing unstimulated samples with post-reaction CFSE-low samples. Alloreactive CD4+ clones were assigned to regulatory or non-regulatory origin by matching sequences to sorted unstimulated Treg and non-Treg repertoires. TCRdb carries this immuneACCESS record with in-frame sequences only. Its versions omit some clonotypes, under half of them owing to an unresolved V gene in the studies checked, with the rest unexplained. From that table come the V and J calls and clone size; the DNA was used to work out D and trimming. The sample yields 90,000 to 140,000 clones; 93% were counted once. The biggest ten clones account for about 0.32% of the sample.

The research as a whole found: Unstimulated naive T cells appeared more diverse than memory T cells, and naive cells seemed to contribute substantially to the alloresponse. Whether proliferating Tregs from siplizumab cultures actually had suppressive function was not functionally confirmed. Roughly 75-96% of proliferating CD4+ or CD8+ clones could not be assigned a naive or memory phenotype. Of the alloreactive CD4+ clones that could be mapped, the Treg-derived share averaged almost 70% with siplizumab compared with around 27% in control reactions. The cumulative frequency of alloreactive sequences traceable to unstimulated CD4+ memory T cells was significantly reduced by siplizumab. Because sequences below about 10^-5 frequency were poorly captured, only a minor fraction of alloreactive clones could be mapped to unstimulated subsets.

Sorted unstimulated T cells, along with proliferating T cells recovered from mixed lymphocyte reactions, underwent TCRbeta CDR3 sequencing. Fresh whole blood from more than 9 HLA-typed healthy donors served as the source for isolating PBMCs. Of note for this clone: Its antigen specificity is not known. Base quality data are lacking; no much larger clone is found one base away.

The germline V gene gives CDR1 as MNHEY and CDR2 as SVGAGI. V has 7 bases trimmed and J has 9 bases trimmed; junction bases matching no gene number 11. From cysteine to phenylalanine, the CDR3 is 14 amino acids long. Of all the DNA, just the CDR3 is kept, 42 bases in frame from base 1. The chain couples TRBV6-5 to TRBJ2-7; TRBD1 matches 11 bases in the middle. The clonotype was recovered from a human donor in good health. Sequencing was performed on CD4+ T cells sorted from blood. The encoded CDR3 is CASTRRGTGGLQYF. DNA sequence: TGTGCCAGCACTCGACGCGGGACAGGGGGTCTGCAGTACTTC.